A selection of T cell receptor beta chains follows, all from one sample in a study of tumor-infiltrating lymphocytes in primary liver carcinoma. TCRdb processed the multiplex PCR reads anew with MiXCR; each CDR3 protein has one entry. The sample includes approximately 300,000 distinct CDR3 sequences, less than 75% seen only once; the top ten take roughly 10%. Source material: peripheral blood. The source is a middle-aged man with primary liver carcinoma and hepatitis B virus infection. The CDR3 runs from the conserved cysteine through the conserved F or W. D genes are given only for firm matches. The size field is filled for only some rows; it gives once, few, many or a size class.

V	J	D	size	CDR3	DNA
TRBV29-1	TRBJ1-4	NA	NA	CSVRPTWVNVAEKLFF	TGCAGCGTCCGTCCCACATGGGTGAATGTCGCAGAAAAACTGTTTTTT
TRBV7-9	TRBJ2-1	TRBD2	NA	CVSSLALAGGAEQFF	TGTGTCAGCAGCTTAGCGCTAGCGGGGGGGGCCGAGCAGTTCTTC
TRBV10-2	TRBJ1-1	NA	NA	CASSIRTETFF	TGCGCCAGCAGCATTCGGACTGAAACTTTCTTT
TRBV10-3	TRBJ2-1	TRBD2	NA	CAIIKTSGGAEGNEQFF	TGTGCCATCATTAAAACTAGCGGGGGGGCCGAGGGGAATGAGCAGTTCTTC
TRBV7-9	TRBJ2-5	TRBD1	NA	CASSRTGEQTQYF	TGTGCCAGCAGCCGGACAGGGGAACAGACCCAGTACTTC
TRBV12-3/TRBV12-4	TRBJ2-3	TRBD2	many	CASSYSKGGRSDTQYF	TGTGCCAGCAGTTACTCTAAGGGCGGGAGGTCGGATACGCAGTATTTT
TRBV29-1	TRBJ2-7	TRBD2	NA	CSTGTSGKHEQYF	TGTAGCACTGGGACTAGCGGGAAACACGAGCAGTACTTC
TRBV30	TRBJ2-7	NA	few	CAWSGIRIYEQYF	TGTGCCTGGAGTGGTATACGGATCTACGAGCAGTACTTC
TRBV6-2/TRBV6-3	TRBJ2-7	TRBD1	NA	CASCTLRTGIHEQYF	TGTGCCAGCTGTACCCTCAGGACAGGGATTCACGAGCAGTATTTC
TRBV11-1	TRBJ1-2	NA	medium-sized	CASSLVERDDYGYTF	TGTGCCAGCAGCTTAGTGGAGAGGGACGACTATGGCTACACCTTC
TRBV4-2	TRBJ2-4	TRBD2	many	CASSHLRGGGEAPGAKNIQYF	TGTGCCAGCAGCCATCTTCGGGGCGGGGGAGAGGCCCCCGGAGCCAAAAACATTCAGTACTTC
TRBV5-5	TRBJ1-5	TRBD1	NA	CASSLVGTGGMNQPQHF	TGTGCCAGCAGCTTGGTAGGGACAGGGGGAATGAATCAGCCCCAGCATTTT
TRBV6-2/TRBV6-3	TRBJ2-7	NA	NA	CASSYSEGSPCLEQYF	TGTGCCAGCAGTTACTCCGAGGGCAGCCCCTGCCTCGAACAGTACTTC
TRBV6-6	TRBJ2-5	NA	NA	CASSYSRRRGHQETHYF	TGTGCCAGCAGTTACTCGAGGCGCAGGGGCCACCAAGAGACCCATTACTTC
TRBV10-2	TRBJ1-1	NA	NA	CASSRGRVAEAFF	TGCGCCAGCTCACGGGGGCGCGTCGCTGAAGCTTTCTTT
TRBV18	TRBJ2-7	TRBD2	NA	CASSPGLAGGDPKSYEQYF	TGTGCCAGCTCACCAGGACTAGCGGGAGGCGACCCCAAGTCCTACGAGCAGTACTTC
TRBV5-1	TRBJ1-1	NA	NA	CASSLVQTNTEAFF	TGCGCCAGCAGCTTGGTACAGACGAACACTGAAGCTTTCTTT
TRBV6-1	TRBJ2-2	NA	NA	CASSKTGLAGELFF	TGTGCCAGCAGTAAAACAGGGTTGGCCGGGGAGCTGTTTTTT
TRBV28	TRBJ2-2	NA	NA	CASSRDFSWTRELFF	TGTGCCAGCAGTCGGGACTTCTCTTGGACCAGGGAGCTGTTTTTT
TRBV6-2/TRBV6-3	TRBJ2-1	TRBD2	many	CASSSILAGGPYNEQFF	TGTGCCAGCAGTTCCATCCTAGCGGGAGGGCCATACAATGAGCAGTTCTTC
TRBV6-6	TRBJ2-5	NA	once	CASSFRDLPWTETQYF	TGTGCCAGCAGTTTCCGGGACCTCCCATGGACAGAGACCCAGTACTTC
TRBV11-1	TRBJ2-7	NA	NA	CASSSNSGGSYGQYF	TGTGCCAGCAGCTCCAATTCTGGCGGAAGTTACGGGCAGTACTTC
TRBV11-2	TRBJ2-5	TRBD2	few	CASSLRGVGWETQYF	TGTGCCAGCAGCTTACGGGGGGTCGGTTGGGAGACCCAGTACTTC
TRBV30	TRBJ2-5	NA	few	CAWSVSETQYF	TGTGCCTGGAGTGTATCTGAGACCCAGTACTTC
TRBV5-4	TRBJ1-5	NA	many	CASSLKEDQPQHF	TGTGCCAGCAGCTTGAAGGAGGATCAGCCCCAGCATTTT
TRBV5-1	TRBJ2-1	TRBD2	NA	CASSGTQNYNEQFF	TGCGCCAGTAGCGGGACTCAAAACTACAATGAGCAGTTCTTC
TRBV19	TRBJ2-7	NA	NA	CASSIAASSYEQYF	TGTGCCAGTAGTATTGCGGCCTCCTCCTACGAGCAGTACTTC
TRBV11-1	TRBJ2-1	NA	NA	CASSSPGLAGTWQFF	TGTGCCAGCAGCTCCCCGGGGCTAGCCGGGACCTGGCAGTTCTTC
TRBV30	TRBJ1-1	TRBD1	NA	CARRRQGGTEASF	TGTGCCAGGAGAAGACAGGGCGGCACTGAAGCTTCATTT
TRBV29-1	TRBJ2-7	NA	NA	CSVDPSRYGGDQYF	TGCAGCGTTGACCCCTCAAGATACGGCGGCGACCAGTACTTC
TRBV29-1	TRBJ2-7	TRBD2	few	CSVNSGRATDYGQYF	TGCAGCGTGAATAGCGGGAGGGCGACCGACTACGGGCAGTATTTC